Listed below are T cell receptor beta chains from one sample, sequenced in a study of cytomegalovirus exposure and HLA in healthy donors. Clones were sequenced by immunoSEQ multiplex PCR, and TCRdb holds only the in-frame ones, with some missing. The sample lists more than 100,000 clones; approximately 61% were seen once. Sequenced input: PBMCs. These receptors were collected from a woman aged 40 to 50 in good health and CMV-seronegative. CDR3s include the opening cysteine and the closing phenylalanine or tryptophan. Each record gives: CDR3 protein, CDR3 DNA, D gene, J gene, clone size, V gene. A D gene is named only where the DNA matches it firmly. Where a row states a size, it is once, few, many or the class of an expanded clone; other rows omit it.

cdr3_aa: CASSESGSQETQYF; cdr3_nt: TGTGCCAGCAGTGAATCGGGGTCCCAAGAGACCCAGTACTTC; d_call: -; j_call: TRBJ2-5; clone_size: -; v_call: TRBV6-1
cdr3_aa: CASSSGGTDTQYF; cdr3_nt: TGTGCCAGCAGCTCCGGAGGCACAGATACGCAGTATTTT; d_call: -; j_call: TRBJ2-3; clone_size: -; v_call: TRBV7-9
cdr3_aa: CASSTGNTEAFF; cdr3_nt: TGTGCCAGCTCAACAGGGAACACTGAAGCTTTCTTT; d_call: -; j_call: TRBJ1-1; clone_size: -; v_call: TRBV7-2
cdr3_aa: CASSPRQGTLAGGAGYEQYF; cdr3_nt: TGCGCCAGCAGTCCCAGACAGGGGACACTAGCGGGGGGTGCTGGCTACGAGCAGTACTTC; d_call: TRBD2; j_call: TRBJ2-7; clone_size: few; v_call: TRBV10-1
cdr3_aa: CASSPRERGYGSSYNSPLHF; cdr3_nt: TGTGCCAGCTCACCACGGGAACGCGGATACGGGAGCTCCTATAATTCACCCCTCCACTTT; d_call: -; j_call: TRBJ1-6; clone_size: -; v_call: TRBV18
cdr3_aa: CASSLGFTYEQYF; cdr3_nt: TGTGCCAGCAGCTTGGGATTTACTTACGAGCAGTACTTC; d_call: -; j_call: TRBJ2-7; clone_size: -; v_call: TRBV5-4
cdr3_aa: CASSTGLFYEQYF; cdr3_nt: TGTGCCAGCAGTACAGGGTTATTCTACGAGCAGTACTTC; d_call: -; j_call: TRBJ2-7; clone_size: -; v_call: TRBV6-6
cdr3_aa: CASSRYTGPGEAFF; cdr3_nt: TGTGCCAGCAGCCGGTATACAGGGCCGGGTGAAGCTTTCTTT; d_call: -; j_call: TRBJ1-1; clone_size: -; v_call: TRBV27
cdr3_aa: CASSPSGGSNQPQHF; cdr3_nt: TGTGCCAGCTCACCGTCGGGGGGTAGCAATCAGCCCCAGCATTTT; d_call: -; j_call: TRBJ1-5; clone_size: -; v_call: TRBV18
cdr3_aa: CASSPNSPQEYSNYGYTF; cdr3_nt: TGTGCCAGCTCACCAAATTCCCCACAGGAGTACTCTAACTATGGCTACACCTTC; d_call: -; j_call: TRBJ1-2; clone_size: -; v_call: TRBV18
cdr3_aa: CASIIEQGYGYTF; cdr3_nt: TGTGCCAGCATCATCGAGCAGGGCTATGGCTACACCTTC; d_call: -; j_call: TRBJ1-2; clone_size: few; v_call: TRBV2
cdr3_aa: CASSFRTGRVADTQYF; cdr3_nt: TGTGCCAGCAGCTTCCGGACAGGTCGAGTTGCAGATACGCAGTATTTT; d_call: TRBD1; j_call: TRBJ2-3; clone_size: -; v_call: TRBV5-8
cdr3_aa: CSVRTGRNTEAFF; cdr3_nt: TGCAGCGTTAGGACAGGCCGGAACACTGAAGCTTTCTTT; d_call: TRBD1; j_call: TRBJ1-1; clone_size: few; v_call: TRBV29-1
cdr3_aa: CASSLSTGRGANVLTF; cdr3_nt: TGTGCCAGCAGCCTCTCGACAGGGCGAGGGGCCAACGTCCTGACTTTC; d_call: TRBD1; j_call: TRBJ2-6; clone_size: few; v_call: TRBV6-6
cdr3_aa: CASSPWRDSNQPQHF; cdr3_nt: TGCGCCAGCAGCCCTTGGAGGGATAGCAATCAGCCCCAGCATTTT; d_call: -; j_call: TRBJ1-5; clone_size: few; v_call: TRBV4-1
cdr3_aa: CASRKGQGNTEAFF; cdr3_nt: TGTGCCAGCAGAAAGGGACAGGGGAACACTGAAGCTTTCTTT; d_call: TRBD1; j_call: TRBJ1-1; clone_size: -; v_call: TRBV7-2
cdr3_aa: CASSLVREEWNTEAFF; cdr3_nt: TGTGCCAGCAGTTTGGTCAGGGAGGAGTGGAACACTGAAGCTTTCTTT; d_call: -; j_call: TRBJ1-1; clone_size: -; v_call: TRBV27
cdr3_aa: CASSNDRVAEAFF; cdr3_nt: TGTGCCAGCTCAAACGACAGGGTGGCTGAAGCTTTCTTT; d_call: TRBD1; j_call: TRBJ1-1; clone_size: -; v_call: TRBV18
cdr3_aa: CASSYRETLADTQYF; cdr3_nt: TGTGCCAGCAGTTACCGAGAAACGTTGGCAGATACGCAGTATTTT; d_call: -; j_call: TRBJ2-3; clone_size: few; v_call: TRBV6-6
cdr3_aa: CASSFGTGSSYNEQFF; cdr3_nt: TGTGCCAGCAGCTTTGGGACAGGAAGCTCCTACAATGAGCAGTTCTTC; d_call: TRBD1; j_call: TRBJ2-1; clone_size: -; v_call: TRBV7-9
cdr3_aa: CASSLVAGVNTGELFF; cdr3_nt: TGTGCCAGCAGCTTAGTAGCGGGGGTTAACACCGGGGAGCTGTTTTTT; d_call: TRBD2; j_call: TRBJ2-2; clone_size: -; v_call: TRBV7-2
cdr3_aa: CASSRGDGGGSTDTQYF; cdr3_nt: TGCGCCAGCAGCCGCGGGGACGGCGGGGGAAGCACAGATACGCAGTATTTT; d_call: TRBD2; j_call: TRBJ2-3; clone_size: once; v_call: TRBV5-1
cdr3_aa: CASSLQGRETQYF; cdr3_nt: TGTGCCAGCAGTTTACAGGGTCGGGAGACCCAGTACTTC; d_call: -; j_call: TRBJ2-5; clone_size: -; v_call: TRBV6-6
cdr3_aa: CASRARTIQETQYF; cdr3_nt: TGTGCCAGCAGAGCGCGAACGATCCAAGAGACCCAGTACTTC; d_call: -; j_call: TRBJ2-5; clone_size: -; v_call: TRBV6-1
cdr3_aa: CASSERGGPEETQYF; cdr3_nt: TGTGCCAGCAGTGAGCGCGGGGGCCCCGAAGAGACCCAGTACTTC; d_call: -; j_call: TRBJ2-5; clone_size: few; v_call: TRBV2
cdr3_aa: CASSPVGGGQVATQYF; cdr3_nt: TGTGCCAGCAGTCCCGTCGGGGGGGGCCAAGTTGCGACCCAGTACTTC; d_call: TRBD2; j_call: TRBJ2-5; clone_size: -; v_call: TRBV2
cdr3_aa: CASSVRPQAGQFF; cdr3_nt: TGTGCCAGCAGCGTCCGCCCGCAGGCGGGGCAGTTCTTC; d_call: -; j_call: TRBJ2-1; clone_size: -; v_call: TRBV9
cdr3_aa: CASSPRTDYGYTF; cdr3_nt: TGTGCCAGCAGTCCCCGGACAGATTATGGCTACACCTTC; d_call: -; j_call: TRBJ1-2; clone_size: -; v_call: TRBV27
cdr3_aa: CASTPLSGDHNEQFF; cdr3_nt: TGTGCCAGCACCCCCCTAAGCGGGGATCACAATGAGCAGTTCTTC; d_call: TRBD2; j_call: TRBJ2-1; clone_size: -; v_call: TRBV6-5
cdr3_aa: CASSRDRDTDTQYF; cdr3_nt: TGTGCCAGCAGTCGGGACAGAGACACAGATACGCAGTATTTT; d_call: TRBD1; j_call: TRBJ2-3; clone_size: -; v_call: TRBV6-4
cdr3_aa: CASSRQGKVAGELFF; cdr3_nt: TGTGCCAGCTCACGACAGGGAAAGGTCGCCGGGGAGCTGTTTTTT; d_call: TRBD1; j_call: TRBJ2-2; clone_size: -; v_call: TRBV18
cdr3_aa: CASSLGTNTGELFF; cdr3_nt: TGTGCCAGCAGCCTCGGGACGAACACCGGGGAGCTGTTTTTT; d_call: -; j_call: TRBJ2-2; clone_size: -; v_call: TRBV7-3
cdr3_aa: CASSLSRQPQHF; cdr3_nt: TGTGCCAGCAGTTTATCCAGGCAGCCCCAGCATTTT; d_call: -; j_call: TRBJ1-5; clone_size: -; v_call: TRBV28
cdr3_aa: CASKGGGSYGYTF; cdr3_nt: TGTGCCAGCAAAGGGGGTGGGAGCTATGGCTACACCTTC; d_call: -; j_call: TRBJ1-2; clone_size: -; v_call: TRBV2
cdr3_aa: CASSLISGTGDGYTF; cdr3_nt: TGTGCCAGCAGCTTGATCTCCGGGACAGGGGACGGCTACACCTTC; d_call: TRBD1; j_call: TRBJ1-2; clone_size: -; v_call: TRBV5-6
cdr3_aa: CASSAGRKLNQPQHF; cdr3_nt: TGTGCCAGCAGTGCGGGACGGAAGCTTAATCAGCCCCAGCATTTT; d_call: -; j_call: TRBJ1-5; clone_size: -; v_call: TRBV6-6
cdr3_aa: CASTQGRGVGTEAFF; cdr3_nt: TGTGCCAGCACCCAAGGGAGGGGCGTCGGCACTGAAGCTTTCTTT; d_call: -; j_call: TRBJ1-1; clone_size: few; v_call: TRBV6-1
cdr3_aa: CASSPLGTENTEAFF; cdr3_nt: TGCGCCAGCAGCCCTTTGGGGACAGAGAACACTGAAGCTTTCTTT; d_call: TRBD1; j_call: TRBJ1-1; clone_size: -; v_call: TRBV5-1
cdr3_aa: CASIDRLGEQYF; cdr3_nt: TGTGCCAGCATCGACAGGCTAGGGGAGCAGTACTTC; d_call: -; j_call: TRBJ2-7; clone_size: -; v_call: TRBV27
cdr3_aa: CATATGGTEAFF; cdr3_nt: TGTGCCACCGCGACAGGGGGCACTGAAGCTTTCTTT; d_call: TRBD1; j_call: TRBJ1-1; clone_size: -; v_call: TRBV19
cdr3_aa: CASSPGGEQEQYF; cdr3_nt: TGTGCCAGCAGCCCAGGGGGCGAGCAGGAGCAGTACTTC; d_call: TRBD1; j_call: TRBJ2-7; clone_size: -; v_call: TRBV7-3
cdr3_aa: CAWSVPGGLAFF; cdr3_nt: TGTGCCTGGAGTGTACCGGGGGGACTGGCTTTCTTT; d_call: -; j_call: TRBJ1-1; clone_size: -; v_call: TRBV30